One sample yielded the 16 T cell receptor beta chains listed below, sequenced in a study of T cell responses to AZD1222 COVID-19 vaccine. Using immunoSEQ multiplex PCR, the repertoire was profiled, and TCRdb retains in-frame clones only, with some absent. The sample yields 90,000 to 130,000 clones, about 94% seen once. This material consisted of peripheral blood, taken 28 days after the second AZD1222 dose. These receptors were collected from an adult who received the AZD1222 COVID-19 vaccine.

The chain links TRBV30 to TRBJ2-2; TRBD1 matches at 7 bases. Germline trimming cut 5 bases from V and 1 base from J; bases unmatched to any gene: 4. This CDR3 region has 14 residues. Looked up from germline, CDR1 is GTSNPN and CDR2 is SVGIG (reference sequence). CDR3 residues: CAWQQGLNTGELFF. The CDR3 DNA reads as TGTGCCTGGCAACAGGGGTTGAACACCGGGGAGCTGTTTTTT.

The chain recombines TRBV7-9 with TRBJ2-1; a weak D match, TRBD1 (6 bases). CDR1 SEHNR and CDR2 FQNEAQ come from the germline V gene (reference sequence). Trimming cost V 8 bases and J 10 bases, with 21 bases left between them. This CDR3 is built from 14 residues. The CDR3 loop reads CASPTDRMVAEQFF. DNA of the CDR3: TGTGCCAGCCCGACGGACAGAATGGTGGCGGAGCAGTTCTTC. The full variable domain, rest sourced from reference TRBV7-9 and TRBJ2-1, is DTGVSQNPRHKITKRGQNVTFRCDPISEHNRLYWYRQTLGQGPEFLTYFQNEAQLEKSRLLSDRFSAERPKGSFSTLEIQRTEQGDSAMYLCASPTDRMVAEQFFGPGTRLTVL.

The J gene is TRBJ1-5, the V gene TRBV30, with D tentatively TRBD1 (6 bases). Looked up from germline, CDR1 is GTSNPN and CDR2 is SVGIG (reference sequence). The CDR3 length is 14 residues. The V end was cut by 0 bases, the J end by 5 bases, with 11 bases between. DNA for the CDR3: TGTGCCTGGAGTGTAAAACAGGGAGATCAGCCCCAGCATTTT. It yields the protein CAWSVKQGDQPQHF. The full variable domain, its missing parts supplied by reference TRBV30 and TRBJ1-5, is SQTIHQWPATLVQPVGSPLSLECTVEGTSNPNLYWYRQAAGRGLQLLFYSVGIGQISSEVPQNLSASRPQDRQFILSSKKLLLSDSGFYLCAWSVKQGDQPQHFGDGTRLSIL.

The V gene is TRBV19, the J gene TRBJ1-5; unclear D gene. The germline V and J ends were trimmed by 5 bases and 5 bases, with 16 bases remaining between them. Looked up from germline, CDR1 is LNHDA and CDR2 is SQIVND (reference sequence). The CDR3 has 15 residues. The CDR3 is CASSWRNYNDQPQHF. The CDR3 nucleotides are TGTGCCAGTAGTTGGCGCAACTATAACGATCAGCCCCAGCATTTT.

This chain connects TRBV15 to TRBJ2-7, with a weak D call TRBD1 (5 bases). The CDR3 has 13 residues. The V gene's germline CDR1 is LNHNV and CDR2 YYDKDF (reference sequence). The germline V and J ends were trimmed by 3 bases and 1 base, with 7 bases remaining between them. For the CDR3, the DNA is TGTGCCACCAGCAGGGACATATCCTACGAGCAGTACTTC. This translates into CATSRDISYEQYF.

The V call is TRBV3-1 (or the pseudogene TRBV3-2), the J call TRBJ2-3; 10 bases match TRBD2. The germline V gene has CDR1 LGHDT and CDR2 YNNKEL (reference sequence). The CDR3 is 14 residues long. J gave up 8 bases and V 0 bases, and 2 bases lay outside the gene matches. The chain's CDR3 is CASSQDSSGGTQYF. In DNA, the CDR3 is TGTGCCAGCAGCCAAGATTCTAGCGGGGGTACGCAGTATTTT.

This chain uses TRBV13 with TRBJ1-6; D is unresolved. Germline V CDR1 and CDR2: PRHDT, FYEKMQ (reference sequence). V was cut by 5 bases and J by 3 bases, with 11 bases left in between. The CDR3 loop spans 15 amino acids. The CDR3 is CASSPGSYYNSPLHF. CDR3 nucleotide sequence: TGTGCCAGCAGCCCCGGCAGTTACTATAATTCACCCCTCCACTTT.

The chain carries TRBV19 and TRBJ1-5, with D possibly being TRBD1 (5 bases). The CDR3 is made up of 13 amino acids. The germline CDR1 and CDR2 sequences are LNHDA and SQIVND (reference sequence). The V and J ends lost 2 bases and 9 bases respectively, with 11 bases between them. CDR3 in DNA: TGTGCCAGTAGTATAACCCAGGGAGGGCCCCAGCATTTT. It yields the protein CASSITQGGPQHF.

This rearrangement joins TRBV19 to TRBJ2-7; D might be TRBD1 (6 bases). V was cut by 5 bases and J by 2 bases, with 19 bases left in between. CDR1 is LNHDA and CDR2 is SQIVND in the germline V gene (reference sequence). There are 16 residues in the CDR3. The CDR3 is CASSRRGGTSTYEQYF. Here the CDR3 DNA reads TGTGCCAGTAGTCGTCGTGGGGGCACCTCAACCTACGAGCAGTACTTC.

The chain carries TRBV4-1 and TRBJ1-1; weak D call: TRBD1 (5 bases). The CDR3 length is 16 residues. Per the germline V gene, CDR1 is MGHRA and CDR2 is YSYEKL. The ends were cut back, 0 bases at V and 4 bases at J, with 15 bases in the middle. CDR3 sequence reads: CASSQEGLLSGTEAFF. As DNA, the CDR3 is TGCGCCAGCAGCCAAGAGGGGCTTCTCAGCGGCACTGAAGCTTTCTTT.

This sequence joins TRBV29-1 and TRBJ1-2, with D unclear. CDR1 and CDR2 from the germline V gene are SQVTM and ANQGSEA. CDR3 size: 11 residues. V was cut by 7 bases and J by 6 bases, with 12 bases left in between. CDR3 region: CSGLDGDGYTF. DNA of the CDR3: TGCAGCGGATTGGACGGGGATGGCTACACCTTC. Drawing the rest from reference TRBV29-1 and TRBJ1-2, the complete variable domain is SAVISQKPSRDICQRGTSLTIQCQVDSQVTMMFWYRQQPGQSLTLIATANQGSEATYESGFVIDKFPISRPNLTFSTLTVSNMSPEDSSIYLCSGLDGDGYTFGSGTRLTVV.

The DNA for the CDR3 is TGTGCCAGCAGCTTCCTTCTACAGGGGGCGAAAGGAAACACCATATATTTT. Translating gives CASSFLLQGAKGNTIYF. The V gene is TRBV11-2, the J gene TRBJ1-3, with TRBD1 matching over 9 bases. The ends lost 3 bases at V and 4 bases at J; junction bases unmatched: 10. CDR1 and CDR2 from the germline V gene are SGHAT and FQNNGV. This CDR3 comprises 17 residues.

The chain has TRBV28 and TRBJ1-2; D uncertain. CDR1 is MDHEN and CDR2 is SYDVKM in the germline V gene. Trimming removed 2 bases from V and 3 bases from J, with 7 bases in between. The CDR3 is 13 residues long. CDR3 bases: TGTGCCAGCAGTTTAGGGCCGGACTATGGCTACACCTTC. The encoded protein is CASSLGPDYGYTF.

This clone was counted a few times. CDR3 protein: CASSQDGSLPEKLFF. As DNA, the CDR3 is TGTGCCAGCAGCCAAGATGGCTCCCTACCTGAAAAACTGTTTTTT. J is TRBJ1-4 and V is TRBV3-1 (or the pseudogene TRBV3-2); D ambiguous. The germline V and J ends were trimmed by 0 bases and 7 bases, with 12 bases remaining between them. The CDR3 has 15 amino acids. CDR1 and CDR2 from the germline V gene are LGHDT and YNNKEL (reference sequence).

The rearrangement links TRBV30 to TRBJ1-6; no reliable D call. The V end lost 0 bases, the J end lost 7 bases, and 10 bases lay between the germline ends. Per germline, CDR1 GTSNPN and CDR2 SVGIG (reference sequence). The CDR3 is made up of 14 amino acids. The DNA of the CDR3 is TGTGCCTGGAGTGTTGAAGGAGAAAATTCACCCCTCCACTTT. This encodes CAWSVEGENSPLHF.

This rearrangement joins TRBV19 to TRBJ1-1; tentative D call: TRBD1 (5 bases). With 3 bases removed from V and 5 bases from J, the gap between germline ends came to 16 bases. CDR1 is LNHDA, CDR2 SQIVND, per germline (reference sequence). The CDR3 spans 15 residues. The CDR3 DNA reads as TGTGCCAGTAGTATCCAGGGTCCGGGAGGGACTGAAGCTTTCTTT. As protein: CASSIQGPGGTEAFF. Together with reference TRBV19 and TRBJ1-1, the CDR3 gives the full variable domain: DGGITQSPKYLFRKEGQNVTLSCEQNLNHDAMYWYRQDPGQGLRLIYYSQIVNDFQKGDIAEGYSVSREKKESFPLTVTSAQKNPTAFYLCASSIQGPGGTEAFFGQGTRLTVV.